The TCR beta chain under discussion was sequenced for a study of ipilimumab plus nivolumab after autologous stem cell transplantation. Study at large: Typical patient got 5 or 6 ipilimumab doses and 7 or 8 nivolumab doses (median). Whole-study findings and limits: Authors suggest TCR repertoire, Treg phenotype and gut microbiota support further study.

Profiled with immunoSEQ multiplex PCR; TCRdb holds only in-frame clones, not every one. The sample holds around 19,000 clones; around 82% are singletons and the top ten take about 6.8%. This clone is labeled as medium-sized. Its target is not known. Trimming took off 6 bases at V and 6 bases at J, with 6 bases between the two ends. The CDR3 length is 10 residues. Germline V lookup: CDR1 SQVTM, CDR2 ANQGSEA. Starting 14 to 28 days after autologous transplant, ipilimumab 1 mg/kg was given. The sample consisted of PBMCs, taken in a trial of ipilimumab plus nivolumab as post-transplant consolidation. The rearrangement uses TRBV29-1 and TRBJ2-1; D is undetermined. This sequence was found in a male donor with diffuse large B-cell lymphoma. The CDR3 protein is CSVVANEQFF. DNA of the CDR3: TGCAGCGTCGTAGCCAATGAGCAGTTCTTC.